This T cell receptor beta chain originates from a study of T cells in Graves' hyperthyroidism and ophthalmopathy. Study-level information: Peripheral blood draws took place at initial diagnosis, ahead of any treatment.

Amplified TCR beta CDR3 regions came from RNA transcripts. With the HTBI primer set, the TCR CDR3 went through a first round of RT-PCR. TCRdb itself ran the multiplex PCR reads through MiXCR, one entry per CDR3 protein. The table includes roughly 570,000 distinct CDR3 sequences, less than 20% detected once. This CDR3 spans 15 amino acids. Looked up from germline, CDR1 is SQVTM and CDR2 is ANQGSEA. Germline trimming cut 4 bases from V and 8 bases from J; bases unmatched to any gene: 11. This clonotype was sampled from a woman in her twenties or thirties with Graves' hyperthyroidism. The chain combines TRBV29-1 with TRBJ2-1; TRBD2 matches at 10 bases. Sequenced material: blood. In DNA, the CDR3 is TGCAGCGTTGGCCCCGGGTTAGCGGGAGGCTATGAGCAGTTCTTC. It translates to CSVGPGLAGGYEQFF.